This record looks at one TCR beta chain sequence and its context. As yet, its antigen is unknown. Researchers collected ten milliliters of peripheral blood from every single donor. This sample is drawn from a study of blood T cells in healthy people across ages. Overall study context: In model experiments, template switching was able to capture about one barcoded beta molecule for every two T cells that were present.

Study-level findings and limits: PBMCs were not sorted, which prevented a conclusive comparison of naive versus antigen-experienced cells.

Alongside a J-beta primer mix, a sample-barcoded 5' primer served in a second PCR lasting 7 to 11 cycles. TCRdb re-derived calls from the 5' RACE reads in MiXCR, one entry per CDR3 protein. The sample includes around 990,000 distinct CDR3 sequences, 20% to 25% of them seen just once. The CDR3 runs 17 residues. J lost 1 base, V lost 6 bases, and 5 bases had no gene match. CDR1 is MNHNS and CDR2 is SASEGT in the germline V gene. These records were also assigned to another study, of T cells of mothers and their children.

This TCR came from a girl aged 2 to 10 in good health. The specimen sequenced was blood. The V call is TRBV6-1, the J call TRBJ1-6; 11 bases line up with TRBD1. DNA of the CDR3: TGTGCCAGCAGACCCGGACAGGGGGCATCCTATAATTCACCCCTCCACTTT. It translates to CASRPGQGASYNSPLHF.